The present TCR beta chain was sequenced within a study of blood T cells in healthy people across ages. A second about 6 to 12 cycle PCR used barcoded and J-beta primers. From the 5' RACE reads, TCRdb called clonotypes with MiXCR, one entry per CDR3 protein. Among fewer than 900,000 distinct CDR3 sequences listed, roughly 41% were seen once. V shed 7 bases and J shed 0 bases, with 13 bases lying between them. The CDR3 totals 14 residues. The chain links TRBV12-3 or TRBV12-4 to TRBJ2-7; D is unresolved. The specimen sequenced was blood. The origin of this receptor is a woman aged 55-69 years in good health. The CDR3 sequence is CASTATVSSYEQYF. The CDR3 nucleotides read TGTGCCAGCACTGCCACCGTGAGCTCCTACGAGCAGTACTTC.